This T cell receptor beta chain appears in the sequencing data of a study of blood T cell repertoires in COVID-19. Patients at the Seattle site were enrolled during active infection and followed longitudinally. This clone was observed a handful of times. Produced via immunoSEQ multiplex PCR; TCRdb's table is partial and in-frame only. This sample has about 370,000 clones, with 80% to 90% found just once. Trimming at V came to 3 bases and at J to 0 bases, leaving 3 bases not matched to a gene. This CDR3 comprises 15 residues. Germline CDR1 SGHRS, CDR2 YFSETQ. The sequencing sample was made of peripheral blood. This chain links TRBV5-1 with TRBJ2-1, with 7 bases identical to TRBD1. The sequence came from a woman in her thirties with COVID-19, enrolled during active disease. CDR3 region: CASSSGQISYNEQFF. The CDR3 DNA sequence: TGCGCCAGCAGCTCGGGACAGATCTCCTACAATGAGCAGTTCTTC.